The rows below give T cell receptor beta chains drawn from one sample of a study of vaccination and CD4 T cells after COVID-19. These TCRs' antigens remain unknown. TCRdb processed the PCR reads anew with MiXCR; each CDR3 protein has one entry. The data contain some 20,000 distinct CDR3 sequences, about 39% of them singletons. Sequenced here: CD4+ T cells from blood, cultured in vitro, sampled before SARS-CoV-2 vaccination. The receptors shown here come from a human donor who had recovered from COVID-19. CDR3s include the opening cysteine and the closing phenylalanine or tryptophan. A D gene is named only where the DNA matches it firmly. A row's size may be missing; if present it is once, few, many or a size class.

V gene: TRBV5-1
J gene: TRBJ2-1
D gene: TRBD2
clone size: NA
CDR3 DNA: TGCGCCAGCAGCACCGGGACTAGCGGGGGGGTGGCTCACAATGAGCAGTTCTTC
CDR3 protein: CASSTGTSGGVAHNEQFF

V gene: TRBV20-1
J gene: TRBJ2-7
D gene: NA
clone size: few
CDR3 DNA: TGCAGTGCTCGGCGGGTTTACGAGCAGTACTTC
CDR3 protein: CSARRVYEQYF

V gene: TRBV20-1
J gene: TRBJ2-7
D gene: TRBD1
clone size: few
CDR3 DNA: TGCAGTGCGAGGGGACAGCTGAGCTCCTACGAGCAGTACTTC
CDR3 protein: CSARGQLSSYEQYF

V gene: TRBV20-1
J gene: TRBJ1-1
D gene: TRBD1
clone size: NA
CDR3 DNA: TGCAGTGCCACGACAGGGACCTCTGAAGCTTTCTTT
CDR3 protein: CSATTGTSEAFF

V gene: TRBV6-1
J gene: TRBJ1-6
D gene: NA
clone size: NA
CDR3 DNA: TGTGCCAGCAGTCCAGGGAAAGATTCACCCCTCCACTTT
CDR3 protein: CASSPGKDSPLHF

V gene: TRBV7-8
J gene: TRBJ2-3
D gene: NA
clone size: NA
CDR3 DNA: TGTGCCAGCAGCACCCGCGGGAAGGCTAGCACAGATACGCAGTATTTT
CDR3 protein: CASSTRGKASTDTQYF

V gene: TRBV3-1
J gene: TRBJ2-7
D gene: TRBD1
clone size: NA
CDR3 DNA: TGTGCCAGCAGCCGGACAGGGGTGGCCTACGAGCAGTACTTC
CDR3 protein: CASSRTGVAYEQYF

V gene: TRBV12-3/TRBV12-4
J gene: TRBJ2-3
D gene: NA
clone size: NA
CDR3 DNA: TGTGCCAGCAGTTTGCGTCGGGAGAAAGATACGCAGTATTTT
CDR3 protein: CASSLRREKDTQYF

V gene: TRBV27
J gene: TRBJ2-5
D gene: NA
clone size: NA
CDR3 DNA: TGTGCCAGCAGTCGGAGGGTTCAAGAGACCCAGTACTTC
CDR3 protein: CASSRRVQETQYF

V gene: TRBV2
J gene: TRBJ1-5
D gene: TRBD1
clone size: few
CDR3 DNA: TGTGCCAGCGGGAGGGACCGAGGGGGGACAGGGTCCTATCAGCCCCAGCATTTT
CDR3 protein: CASGRDRGGTGSYQPQHF

V gene: TRBV15
J gene: TRBJ2-7
D gene: NA
clone size: few
CDR3 DNA: TGTGCCACCAGCAGAGATCCGGGCACTTACGAGCAGTACTTC
CDR3 protein: CATSRDPGTYEQYF

V gene: TRBV2
J gene: TRBJ1-1
D gene: NA
clone size: NA
CDR3 DNA: TGTGCCAGCAGCCCAATGGGCGCTAGATCGAACACTGAAGCTTTCTTT
CDR3 protein: CASSPMGARSNTEAFF

V gene: TRBV15
J gene: TRBJ2-5
D gene: TRBD1
clone size: few
CDR3 DNA: TGTGCCACCAGCAGAGGACGCGTAACAGGGGGACAAGAGACCCAGTACTTC
CDR3 protein: CATSRGRVTGGQETQYF

V gene: TRBV19
J gene: TRBJ2-1
D gene: NA
clone size: NA
CDR3 DNA: TGTGCCAGTAGCGGAACACGCAACAATGAGCAGTTCTTC
CDR3 protein: CASSGTRNNEQFF

V gene: TRBV9
J gene: TRBJ2-2
D gene: TRBD2
clone size: NA
CDR3 DNA: TGTGCCAGCAGCGTGCGTCTAGCGGTGGGCACCGGGGAGCTGTTTTTT
CDR3 protein: CASSVRLAVGTGELFF

V gene: TRBV6-1
J gene: TRBJ1-5
D gene: NA
clone size: NA
CDR3 DNA: TGTGCCAGCAGGATGGCGGAGCAAATCCTCCTTAATCAGCCCCAGCATTTT
CDR3 protein: CASRMAEQILLNQPQHF

V gene: TRBV12-3/TRBV12-4
J gene: TRBJ2-1
D gene: TRBD2
clone size: NA
CDR3 DNA: TGTGCCAGCGGTCCTAGACTAGCGGGGAACAATGAGCAGTTCTTC
CDR3 protein: CASGPRLAGNNEQFF

V gene: TRBV9
J gene: TRBJ2-7
D gene: NA
clone size: NA
CDR3 DNA: TGTGCCAGCAGCAAACTAGCCACTCCACTCTACGAGCAGTACTTC
CDR3 protein: CASSKLATPLYEQYF

V gene: TRBV20-1
J gene: TRBJ1-4
D gene: NA
clone size: NA
CDR3 DNA: TGCAGTGCTGAGTACAGGAGTGAAAAACTGTTTTTT
CDR3 protein: CSAEYRSEKLFF

V gene: TRBV28
J gene: TRBJ1-1
D gene: TRBD1
clone size: NA
CDR3 DNA: TGTGCCAGCAGTCAGGGGGCAGCGACCACTGAAGCTTTCTTT
CDR3 protein: CASSQGAATTEAFF

V gene: TRBV20-1
J gene: TRBJ2-3
D gene: TRBD2
clone size: NA
CDR3 DNA: TGCAGTGCCGCGGTACTAGCGGGAAAAACAGATACGCAGTATTTT
CDR3 protein: CSAAVLAGKTDTQYF

V gene: TRBV6-1
J gene: TRBJ1-3
D gene: TRBD1
clone size: NA
CDR3 DNA: TGTGCCAGCAGTGAAACCAGGGGGCCTGGAAACACCATATATTTT
CDR3 protein: CASSETRGPGNTIYF

V gene: TRBV27
J gene: TRBJ1-5
D gene: TRBD1
clone size: few
CDR3 DNA: TGTGCCAGCAAGAGGGGGCAGGGCAGAAATCAGCCCCAGCATTTT
CDR3 protein: CASKRGQGRNQPQHF

V gene: TRBV7-9
J gene: TRBJ2-7
D gene: NA
clone size: NA
CDR3 DNA: TGTGCCAGCAGCTTAGTTGGCGGGCGAAGCTCCTACGAGCAGTACTTC
CDR3 protein: CASSLVGGRSSYEQYF

V gene: TRBV7-9
J gene: TRBJ1-2
D gene: NA
clone size: medium-sized
CDR3 DNA: TGTGCCAGCAGCTTAAGCCAGGGCGATGGCTACACCTTC
CDR3 protein: CASSLSQGDGYTF

V gene: TRBV25-1
J gene: TRBJ2-7
D gene: TRBD1
clone size: NA
CDR3 DNA: TGTGCCAGCAGACGATCTGGGACAGGAGGCGAGCAGTACTTC
CDR3 protein: CASRRSGTGGEQYF

V gene: TRBV9
J gene: TRBJ2-5
D gene: TRBD2
clone size: NA
CDR3 DNA: TGTGCCAGCAGCCCTCGACTAGCGGGGTACCAAGAGACCCAGTACTTC
CDR3 protein: CASSPRLAGYQETQYF

V gene: TRBV20-1
J gene: TRBJ2-1
D gene: TRBD2
clone size: NA
CDR3 DNA: TGCAGTGCTTACAAGTTAGCGGGGGAGCAGTTCTTC
CDR3 protein: CSAYKLAGEQFF

V gene: TRBV7-9
J gene: TRBJ2-2
D gene: NA
clone size: NA
CDR3 DNA: TGCGCCAGCAGCTTAAGGGGCCAACAATACGCGAACACCGGGGAGCTGTTTTTT
CDR3 protein: CASSLRGQQYANTGELFF

V gene: TRBV6-1
J gene: TRBJ1-5
D gene: NA
clone size: few
CDR3 DNA: TGTGCCAGCAGTGAAGCGCCGGGGCAGCCCCAGCATTTT
CDR3 protein: CASSEAPGQPQHF

V gene: TRBV24-1
J gene: TRBJ2-5
D gene: TRBD1
clone size: NA
CDR3 DNA: TGTGCCACCAGTGGCCCCGACAGGGGAAGGGAGACCCAGTACTTC
CDR3 protein: CATSGPDRGRETQYF

V gene: TRBV5-1
J gene: TRBJ2-3
D gene: TRBD2
clone size: NA
CDR3 DNA: TGCGCCAGCAGCTCCGGGGGGTTGTGGACAGATACGCAGTATTTT
CDR3 protein: CASSSGGLWTDTQYF

V gene: TRBV15
J gene: TRBJ1-3
D gene: TRBD1
clone size: few
CDR3 DNA: TGTGCCACCAGCAGGGATTGGGACAGCTCTGGAAACACCATATATTTT
CDR3 protein: CATSRDWDSSGNTIYF

V gene: TRBV20-1
J gene: TRBJ2-3
D gene: TRBD2
clone size: few
CDR3 DNA: TGCAGTGTTCCGGTCGGTAGCGGGGGGGCAGATACGCAGTATTTT
CDR3 protein: CSVPVGSGGADTQYF

V gene: TRBV2
J gene: TRBJ2-5
D gene: TRBD1
clone size: NA
CDR3 DNA: TGTGCCAGCAGTCCGGACAGGGATTACTACCAAGAGACCCAGTACTTC
CDR3 protein: CASSPDRDYYQETQYF

V gene: TRBV5-1
J gene: TRBJ1-1
D gene: NA
clone size: medium-sized
CDR3 DNA: TGCGCCAGCAGCTTGTCCCCCCCGGTGCAGGGTTTGCACACTGAAGCTTTCTTT
CDR3 protein: CASSLSPPVQGLHTEAFF

V gene: TRBV10-2
J gene: TRBJ2-1
D gene: TRBD1
clone size: NA
CDR3 DNA: TGCGCCAGCAGTGAGTCGACAGGGATCAGGGAGCAGTTCTTC
CDR3 protein: CASSESTGIREQFF

V gene: TRBV10-3
J gene: TRBJ1-2
D gene: NA
clone size: few
CDR3 DNA: TGTGCCATCAGTGGGGGGCCGGAGGACGGCTACACCTTC
CDR3 protein: CAISGGPEDGYTF

V gene: TRBV20-1
J gene: TRBJ1-4
D gene: TRBD1
clone size: few
CDR3 DNA: TGCAGTGCTTACAGGGGGCATGATGAAAAACTGTTTTTT
CDR3 protein: CSAYRGHDEKLFF

V gene: TRBV20-1
J gene: TRBJ1-2
D gene: NA
clone size: NA
CDR3 DNA: TGCAGTGCTAGTCTGGGGTCGGCGGCGGGTGGCTACACCTTC
CDR3 protein: CSASLGSAAGGYTF

V gene: TRBV7-9
J gene: TRBJ2-3
D gene: TRBD1
clone size: NA
CDR3 DNA: TGTGCCAGCAGCTTATATCTAGGGGGCGCGGATACGCAGTATTTT
CDR3 protein: CASSLYLGGADTQYF

V gene: TRBV7-8
J gene: TRBJ2-3
D gene: NA
clone size: few
CDR3 DNA: TGTGCCAGCAGCTTATACTTGAGGGCAGATACGCAGTATTTT
CDR3 protein: CASSLYLRADTQYF

V gene: TRBV7-9
J gene: TRBJ2-5
D gene: TRBD2
clone size: few
CDR3 DNA: TGTGCCAGCAGCGAAAGACTAGCGGGAGGTCTCCAAGAGACCCAGTACTTC
CDR3 protein: CASSERLAGGLQETQYF

V gene: TRBV7-9
J gene: TRBJ1-1
D gene: TRBD1
clone size: NA
CDR3 DNA: TGTGCCAGCAGCGCCGGGGACAGGGGTTGGACTGAAGCTTTCTTT
CDR3 protein: CASSAGDRGWTEAFF

V gene: TRBV18
J gene: TRBJ1-1
D gene: NA
clone size: NA
CDR3 DNA: TGTGCCAGCTCACCACTCAAAGGGGTTGTAAACACTGAAGCTTTCTTT
CDR3 protein: CASSPLKGVVNTEAFF

V gene: TRBV6-1
J gene: TRBJ2-7
D gene: NA
clone size: NA
CDR3 DNA: TGTGCCAGCAGCCCCGGAGGGCCGGGTGCCTACGAGCAGTACTTC
CDR3 protein: CASSPGGPGAYEQYF

V gene: TRBV6-1
J gene: TRBJ2-5
D gene: TRBD1
clone size: few
CDR3 DNA: TGTGCCAGCGGACTGGGACAGGGGTTGGGAGAGACCCAGTACTTC
CDR3 protein: CASGLGQGLGETQYF

V gene: TRBV6-4
J gene: TRBJ2-2
D gene: NA
clone size: few
CDR3 DNA: TGTGCCAGCAGTGCGCAGGGGAACACCGGGGAGCTGTTTTTT
CDR3 protein: CASSAQGNTGELFF

V gene: TRBV28
J gene: TRBJ1-1
D gene: NA
clone size: NA
CDR3 DNA: TGTGCCAGCAGTTTAATTGGTTTTAGTGAAGCTTTCTTT
CDR3 protein: CASSLIGFSEAFF